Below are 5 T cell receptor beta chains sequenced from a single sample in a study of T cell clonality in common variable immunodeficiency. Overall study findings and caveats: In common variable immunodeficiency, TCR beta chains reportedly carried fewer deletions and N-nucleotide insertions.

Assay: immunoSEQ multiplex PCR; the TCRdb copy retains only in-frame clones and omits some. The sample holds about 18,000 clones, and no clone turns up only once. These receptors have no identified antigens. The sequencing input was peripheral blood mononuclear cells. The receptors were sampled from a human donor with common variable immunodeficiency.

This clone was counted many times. The CDR3 sequence is CASRALVAGGTGELFF. The part of the CDR3 DNA that was read is TGTGCCAGCAGAGCTTTGGTAGCGGGAGGGACCGGGGAG. The rearrangement joins TRBV7-6 to TRBJ2-2; 11 bases fit TRBD2. The CDR3 extends 3 residues past the end of the read, so its final part is completed from the germline J gene. Germline V gene data show CDR1 as SGHVS and CDR2 as FNYEAQ. The length of the CDR3 is 16 residues. V trimming: 6 bases; J trimming: 5 bases; junction bases outside the gene matches: 8.

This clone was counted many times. The CDR3 DNA, read in part, is TGTGCCAGCTCATCCACCAACGCGGATACG. Encoded protein: CASSSTNADT. The CDR3, in full, reads CASSSTNADTQYF. This rearrangement joins TRBV18 to TRBJ2-3; D is unclear. Read sequence stops 3 residues before the CDR3 end, and the germline J gene provides the missing end. This CDR3 comprises 13 residues. From germline, CDR1 is KGHSH and CDR2 LQKENI. The ends were cut back, 5 bases at V and 6 bases at J, with 12 bases in the middle.

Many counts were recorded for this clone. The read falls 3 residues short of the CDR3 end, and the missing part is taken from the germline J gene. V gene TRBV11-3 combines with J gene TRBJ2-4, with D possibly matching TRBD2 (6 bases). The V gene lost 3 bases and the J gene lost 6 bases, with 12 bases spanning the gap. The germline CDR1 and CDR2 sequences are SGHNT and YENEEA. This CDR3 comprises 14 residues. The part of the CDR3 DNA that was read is TGTGCCAGCAGCTTGTCTAGCGAGAGAAACATT. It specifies CASSLSSERNI. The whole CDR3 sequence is CASSLSSERNIQYF.

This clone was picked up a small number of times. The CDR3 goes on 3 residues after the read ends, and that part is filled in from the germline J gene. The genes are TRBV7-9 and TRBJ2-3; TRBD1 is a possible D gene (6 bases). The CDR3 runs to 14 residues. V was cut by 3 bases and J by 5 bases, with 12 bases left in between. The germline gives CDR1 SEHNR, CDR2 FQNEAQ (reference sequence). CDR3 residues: CASSFSQGRDTQYF. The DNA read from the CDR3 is TGTGCCAGCAGCTTTTCACAGGGTAGAGATACG.

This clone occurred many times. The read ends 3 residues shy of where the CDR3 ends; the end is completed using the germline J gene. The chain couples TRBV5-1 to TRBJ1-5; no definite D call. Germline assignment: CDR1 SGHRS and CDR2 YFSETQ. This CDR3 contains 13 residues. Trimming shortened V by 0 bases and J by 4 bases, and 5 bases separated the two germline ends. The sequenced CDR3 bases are TGCGCCAGCAGCTTGGCCCAGAATCAGCCC. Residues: CASSLAQNQP. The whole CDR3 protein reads CASSLAQNQPQHF.